These 3 T cell receptor beta chains came from one sample sequenced in a study of T cells in Graves' hyperthyroidism and ophthalmopathy. Amplification of TCR beta CDR3 regions used RNA as the template. TCR CDR3 underwent first-round RT-PCR with the HTBI primer set. TCRdb itself ran the multiplex PCR reads through MiXCR, one entry per CDR3 protein. This sample has approximately 700,000 distinct CDR3 sequences, with 45% found just once. The sequenced material came from peripheral blood or thyroid tissue (not recorded which). The receptors derive from an adult man with Graves' disease, either hyperthyroidism or ophthalmopathy (not recorded which).

The rearrangement links TRBV7-6 to TRBJ1-6, with a weak D call TRBD1 (5 bases). The CDR3 is 16 amino acids. Between the trimmed V and J ends, which lost 1 base and 5 bases, there was a span of 12 bases. In germline, CDR1 is SGHVS, CDR2 FNYEAQ. The DNA for the CDR3 is TGTGCCAGCAGCTTAGGGGGACGGCGGGATAATTCACCCCTCCACTTT. Translating gives CASSLGGRRDNSPLHF.

This clonotype was recorded at least ten times. This chain uses TRBV5-8 with TRBJ2-7; D possibly corresponds to TRBD1 (5 bases). This CDR3 is 15 amino acids long. V was cut by 1 base and J by 2 bases, with 13 bases left in between. Germline V gene lookup returns CDR1 SGHTS and CDR2 YDEGEE. CDR3 nucleotides: TGTGCCAGCAGCTTGAAGCAGGGTGGAGCCTACGAGCAGTACTTC. Translated: CASSLKQGGAYEQYF.

This clonotype was counted a few times. The chain joins TRBV27 to TRBJ1-2, with D maybe TRBD1 (6 bases). Germline-derived CDR1 and CDR2 are MNHEY and SMNVEV (reference sequence). V shed 7 bases and J shed 0 bases, with 12 bases lying between them. CDR3 length: 14 residues. DNA of the CDR3: TGTGCCAGCAACGAGGGGGGGCCTAACTATGGCTACACCTTC. Translation gives CASNEGGPNYGYTF.